Below are 31 T cell receptor beta chains sequenced from a single sample in a study of a mutant IDH1 vaccine in newly diagnosed glioma. Regarding time point: week 23, last vaccination. In the vaccine, a single dose held 300 ug of the mutant IDH1 20-mer peptide, along with topical imiquimod. These TCRs are of unknown antigen specificity. Generated by immunoSEQ multiplex PCR, the TCRdb table keeps only in-frame clones and is missing some. This sample has over 40,000 clones, with under 80% found just once. This specimen was PBMCs, taken from a glioma patient whose treatment included an IDH1 peptide vaccine. These TCRs come from a woman in her forties with glioma. Some clones in this sample may be carry-over from other donors' samples.

V is TRBV19 and J is TRBJ2-6; the D is unclear. Germline CDR1 and CDR2: LNHDA and SQIVND (reference sequence). V was shortened by 5 bases and J by 1 base, with 9 bases between the two germline ends. The CDR3 is 15 amino acids. The CDR3 sequence is CASSGSASGANVLTF. The CDR3 bases are TGTGCCAGTAGTGGGTCCGCTTCTGGGGCCAACGTCCTGACTTTC.

This clone was seen a handful of times. The sample has other DNA sequences that encode this CDR3 too. CDR3 amino acids: CASSYRGYGYTF. The CDR3 DNA reads as TGTGCCAGCAGTTACCGGGGCTATGGCTACACCTTC. The gene calls are TRBV6-5 and TRBJ1-2; unclear D gene. The germline CDR1 and CDR2 sequences are MNHEY and SVGAGI. The ends were cut back, 2 bases at V and 4 bases at J, with 5 bases in the middle. The length of the CDR3 is 12 residues.

The chain recombines TRBV7-8 with TRBJ2-7; D uncertain. V dropped 0 bases and J dropped 4 bases, with 13 bases sitting between them. CDR1 is SGHVS and CDR2 is FQNEAQ in the germline V gene. This CDR3 spans 15 amino acids. The CDR3 loop is CASSLARVHLYEQYF. CDR3 sequence (DNA): TGTGCCAGCAGCTTAGCTAGGGTTCATCTATACGAGCAGTACTTC.

The chain combines TRBV5-1 with TRBJ2-2; 7 positions agree with TRBD1. The CDR3 runs to 16 residues. Germline-derived CDR1 and CDR2 are SGHRS and YFSETQ. V trimming: 4 bases; J trimming: 4 bases; junction bases outside the gene matches: 10. CDR3 DNA sequence: TGCGCCAGCAGCACTGCTACAGGGGCGGGCACCGGGGAGCTGTTTTTT. It codes for CASSTATGAGTGELFF.

This clone was found once. The rearrangement uses TRBV18 and TRBJ1-1, with D possibly being TRBD1 (5 bases). The CDR3 is made up of 15 amino acids. The ends were cut back, 3 bases at V and 0 bases at J, with 11 bases in the middle. CDR1 is KGHSH, CDR2 LQKENI, per germline. The CDR3 region is CASSPGTVMNTEAFF. CDR3 bases: TGTGCCAGCTCACCGGGGACCGTCATGAACACTGAAGCTTTCTTT.

This clone was observed once. The gene calls are TRBV5-1 and TRBJ2-7; D is perhaps TRBD2 (6 bases). This CDR3 is built from 14 residues. Trimming stripped 4 bases from V and 2 bases from J, with 13 bases between. Looked up from germline, CDR1 is SGHRS and CDR2 is YFSETQ. The CDR3 nucleotides read TGCGCCAGCAGCCCCGGGACTGGAACCTACGAGCAGTACTTC. It specifies CASSPGTGTYEQYF.

This clone was observed a handful of times. Other nucleotide sequences from this sample produce the same CDR3. The CDR3 is CASSLGGRALYEQYF. CDR3 sequence (DNA): TGTGCCAGCAGCTTAGGTGGCAGAGCCCTCTACGAGCAGTACTTC. This chain uses TRBV7-2 with TRBJ2-7; no definite D call. Germline V gene sequence: CDR1 SGHTA, CDR2 FQGNSA. The V end was cut by 1 base, the J end by 3 bases, with 13 bases between. This CDR3 is 15 amino acids long.

In this sample, this clone turned up a few times. V is TRBV11-3 and J is TRBJ2-3, with D possibly matching TRBD2 (6 bases). CDR1 SGHNT and CDR2 YENEEA come from the germline V gene. The CDR3 totals 15 residues. V lost 1 base to trimming and J lost 3 bases, with 11 bases between them. CDR3 sequence: CASSLVWGGTDTQYF. In DNA form, the CDR3 reads TGTGCCAGCAGCTTAGTCTGGGGAGGTACAGATACGCAGTATTTT.

CDR3 DNA: TGCGCCAGCAGTTATGAAGCTGAAGCTTTCTTT. This encodes CASSYEAEAFF. The rearrangement joins TRBV10-2 to TRBJ1-1; D not certain. The CDR3 contains 11 residues. Germline CDR1 and CDR2: WSHSY and SAAADI. V was clipped by 5 bases and J by 6 bases, with 7 bases between them.

The V call is TRBV28, the J call TRBJ2-7; D is uncertain. V was shortened by 3 bases and J by 3 bases, with 9 bases between the two germline ends. Germline-derived CDR1 and CDR2 are MDHEN and SYDVKM. The CDR3 is 13 residues long. CDR3 DNA sequence: TGTGCCAGCAGTTTCGTCAGACACTACGAGCAGTACTTC. Its translation: CASSFVRHYEQYF.

J is TRBJ1-4 and V is TRBV5-4; 7 bases line up with TRBD1. V lost 1 base to trimming and J lost 6 bases; unmatched junction nucleotides: 6. CDR1 is SGHNT and CDR2 is YYREEE in the germline V gene (reference sequence). This CDR3 region has 15 residues. This chain's CDR3 is CASSLLQGVDEKLFF. In DNA, the CDR3 is TGTGCCAGCAGCTTGTTGCAGGGGGTGGATGAAAAACTGTTTTTT.

The chain carries TRBV7-2 and TRBJ2-1; weak D call: TRBD1 (5 bases). This CDR3 is built from 17 residues. Germline values: CDR1 SGHTA, CDR2 FQGNSA. V was clipped by 3 bases and J by 2 bases, with 17 bases between them. CDR3 in DNA: TGTGCCAGCAGCTTGGTCCTCGACAGAAACCCCTACAATGAGCAGTTCTTC. This translates into CASSLVLDRNPYNEQFF.

The rearrangement links TRBV5-5 to TRBJ2-7; 10 nucleotides line up with TRBD2. Germline CDR1 and CDR2: SGHKS and YYEKEE (reference sequence). The CDR3 is 19 amino acids. V was clipped by 6 bases and J by 0 bases; unmatched bases: 18. CDR3 residues: CASTDPGRGASGSSYEQYF. In nucleotides, the CDR3 is TGTGCCAGCACCGATCCGGGACGGGGGGCTAGCGGGAGCTCCTACGAGCAGTACTTC.

The J gene is TRBJ2-7, the V gene TRBV7-9; D remains unclear. The CDR3 is made up of 15 amino acids. Germline V gene sequence: CDR1 SEHNR, CDR2 FQNEAQ (reference sequence). The V and J ends lost 5 bases and 3 bases respectively, with 17 bases between them. Here the CDR3 reads CASSLGSRILYEQYF. In nucleotides, the CDR3 is TGTGCCAGCAGCCTAGGGTCCCGGATCCTCTACGAGCAGTACTTC.

In this sample, this clone turned up a few times. The gene calls are TRBV11-1 and TRBJ1-1, with TRBD1 as a possible D gene (5 bases). Trimming took 4 bases from V and 4 from J, leaving 19 bases between them. The CDR3 has 16 amino acids. CDR1 is SGHAT, CDR2 FQDESV, per germline (reference sequence). CDR3 protein: CASSYQSTGVATEAFF. The CDR3 region has the DNA TGTGCCAGCAGCTATCAATCAACGGGGGTAGCCACTGAAGCTTTCTTT.

The V call is TRBV5-1, the J call TRBJ1-1, with a tentative D call TRBD1 (5 bases). The V gene's germline CDR1 is SGHRS and CDR2 YFSETQ. This CDR3 region has 13 residues. V lost 4 bases, J lost 4 bases, and 11 bases lay in between. As DNA, the CDR3 is TGCGCCAGCAGCGTACAGGAGGGCACTGAAGCTTTCTTT. As protein: CASSVQEGTEAFF.

The rearrangement links TRBV28 to TRBJ1-1; D might be TRBD1 (6 bases). The CDR3 covers 13 residues. V was cut by 7 bases and J by 5 bases, with 14 bases left in between. Looked up from germline, CDR1 is MDHEN and CDR2 is SYDVKM. The CDR3 here is CASKGGVGTEAFF. The CDR3 DNA is TGTGCCAGCAAAGGGGGGGTCGGTACTGAAGCTTTCTTT. The full variable domain, rest sourced from reference TRBV28 and TRBJ1-1, is DVKVTQSSRYLVKRTGEKVFLECVQDMDHENMFWYRQDPGLGLRLIYFSYDVKMKEKGDIPEGYSVSREKKERFSLILESASTNQTSMYLCASKGGVGTEAFFGQGTRLTVV.

The chain recombines TRBV6-6 with TRBJ1-3; D is unclear. Looked up from germline, CDR1 is MNHNY and CDR2 is SVGAGI (reference sequence). The CDR3 contains 14 residues. V gave up 7 bases and J gave up 0 bases, with 10 bases separating them. The CDR3 protein is CASTRSSSGNTIYF. As DNA, the CDR3 is TGTGCCAGCACCCGCAGCAGCTCTGGAAACACCATATATTTT.

The chain joins TRBV6-1 to TRBJ2-1; 7 bases match TRBD1. CDR3 length equals 14 residues. Trimming removed 7 bases from V and 1 base from J; junction bases left unmatched: 4. Germline CDR1 and CDR2: MNHNS and SASEGT. The CDR3 DNA sequence: TGTGCCAGCACCCGGGACAGATCCTACAATGAGCAGTTCTTC. Its translation is CASTRDRSYNEQFF.

This clone was recorded once. The chain combines TRBV11-3 with TRBJ1-1; 7 bases are shared with TRBD1. V shed 5 bases and J 2 bases; nucleotides not matched to a gene: 8. Germline lookup yields CDR1 SGHNT and CDR2 YENEEA. This CDR3 is built from 15 residues. In nucleotides, the CDR3 is TGTGCCAGCAGCCGCAGTACAGGGGCCAACACTGAAGCTTTCTTT. Translated: CASSRSTGANTEAFF. Together with reference TRBV11-3 and TRBJ1-1, the CDR3 gives the full variable domain: EAGVVQSPRYKIIEKKQPVAFWCNPISGHNTLYWYLQNLGQGPELLIRYENEEAVDDSQLPKDRFSAERLKGVDSTLKIQPAELGDSAVYLCASSRSTGANTEAFFGQGTRLTVV.

The V and J genes are TRBV6-1 and TRBJ1-1, with 7 bases matching TRBD1. This CDR3 is built from 16 residues. Germline-derived CDR1 and CDR2 are MNHNS and SASEGT. V shed 1 base and J 2 bases; nucleotides not matched to a gene: 7. In DNA, the CDR3 is TGTGCCAGCAGTGAAGTGGGGGGGACAGTTAACACTGAAGCTTTCTTT. Protein product: CASSEVGGTVNTEAFF.

V gene TRBV18 combines with J gene TRBJ2-7; D may be TRBD1 (6 bases). The CDR3 sequence is 16 residues long. Trimming removed 3 bases from V and 6 bases from J, with 21 bases in between. CDR1 is KGHSH, CDR2 LQKENI, per germline. The chain's CDR3 is CASSPISGGARGEQYF. The CDR3 DNA reads TGTGCCAGCTCACCCATATCTGGGGGAGCCAGGGGCGAGCAGTACTTC.

The V call is TRBV28, the J call TRBJ1-2; no definite D call. The V end lost 3 bases, the J end lost 10 bases, and 15 bases lay between the germline ends. The CDR3 loop spans 13 amino acids. Germline CDR1 is MDHEN and CDR2 is SYDVKM. The CDR3, as DNA: TGTGCCAGCAGTTTTCCCACCTTCGGGATCTACACCTTC. It specifies CASSFPTFGIYTF.

The chain uses TRBV5-1 and TRBJ2-5; tentative D call: TRBD2 (6 bases). This CDR3 has 15 residues. In germline, CDR1 is SGHRS, CDR2 YFSETQ. The V gene lost 0 bases and the J gene lost 3 bases, with 12 bases spanning the gap. DNA for the CDR3: TGCGCCAGCAGCTTGGGGGCGGGGAACGAAGAGACCCAGTACTTC. Protein sequence: CASSLGAGNEETQYF.

The chain combines TRBV9 with TRBJ2-2; 9 nucleotides align to TRBD2. V trimming: 0 bases; J trimming: 7 bases; junction bases outside the gene matches: 4. CDR3 size: 15 residues. CDR1 is SGDLS and CDR2 is YYNGEE in the germline V gene. The DNA for the CDR3 is TGTGCCAGCAGCGTAGGCGGGAGGGAAGGCGGGGAGCTGTTTTTT. Residues: CASSVGGREGGELFF.

This clone has a single count. This chain links TRBV4-1 with TRBJ1-1; 7 bases are shared with TRBD1. There are 18 residues in the CDR3. Trimming cost V 1 base and J 1 base; bases outside gene matches: 12. Germline V lookup: CDR1 MGHRA, CDR2 YSYEKL. CDR3 protein: CASSQGGFRQGGNTEAFF. The DNA of the CDR3 is TGCGCCAGCAGCCAAGGGGGCTTTCGACAGGGAGGGAACACTGAAGCTTTCTTT.

V is TRBV2 and J is TRBJ1-5; 9 positions agree with TRBD1. CDR3 length equals 16 residues. V trimming: 2 bases; J trimming: 4 bases; junction bases outside the gene matches: 6. Germline V gene lookup returns CDR1 SNHLY and CDR2 FYNNEI. DNA of the CDR3: TGTGCCAGCAGTGAATTGGGGGGACAGGGAAATCAGCCCCAGCATTTT. This codes for CASSELGGQGNQPQHF.

This clone was counted once. The rearrangement uses TRBV5-1 and TRBJ1-1, with a weak D call TRBD1 (6 bases). The CDR3 consists of 13 residues. In germline, CDR1 is SGHRS, CDR2 YFSETQ. The V end lost 5 bases, the J end lost 5 bases, and 13 bases lay between the germline ends. The CDR3 protein is CASRGGGRTEAFF. The CDR3 DNA sequence: TGCGCCAGCAGGGGAGGGGGTAGAACTGAAGCTTTCTTT.

J is TRBJ2-7 and V is TRBV6-1; D not resolved. V lost 6 bases and J lost 0, with 9 bases in between. Per germline, CDR1 MNHNS and CDR2 SASEGT. The CDR3 extends over 13 amino acids. CDR3 nucleotide sequence: TGTGCCAGCAGGGCCACAGACTCCTACGAGCAGTACTTC. Translation gives CASRATDSYEQYF.

This clone was detected a few times. V usage is TRBV5-1 and J usage is TRBJ1-1; 7 positions agree with TRBD1. V dropped 1 base and J dropped 1; count of bases not matched to a gene: 13. The CDR3 covers 18 residues. Germline V gives CDR1 SGHRS, CDR2 YFSETQ. The CDR3 coding sequence is TGCGCCAGCAGCTTGAGTAGAGGGGGCTCTCGACGGAACACTGAAGCTTTCTTT. Its protein is CASSLSRGGSRRNTEAFF.

This chain connects TRBV2 to TRBJ1-5; D ambiguous. V lost 6 bases to trimming and J lost 2 bases, with 14 bases between them. The CDR3 is 15 amino acids. The germline gives CDR1 SNHLY, CDR2 FYNNEI. The CDR3 here is CASRGRLLGNQPQHF. The CDR3 bases are TGTGCCAGCAGGGGGAGATTACTAGGCAATCAGCCCCAGCATTTT.